This T cell receptor (beta chain) is drawn from a study of T cell responses to AZD1222 COVID-19 vaccine. Profiling relied on immunoSEQ multiplex PCR, and the TCRdb table lists in-frame clones only, not all of them. The repertoire holds 95,000 to 100,000 clones, with more than 70% as singletons. The sequencing used peripheral blood, collected on day 0 of AZD1222 vaccination. The receptor was isolated from an adult in good health.

In nucleotides, the CDR3 is TGTGCCAGCATGGCGGGGACTAGCGGGAGGGCTGAGCAGTTCTTC. Translating it yields CASMAGTSGRAEQFF. The chain joins TRBV27 to TRBJ2-1; TRBD2 agrees at 16 bases. Germline CDR1 reads MNHEY; CDR2 reads SMNVEV (reference sequence). J was trimmed by 9 bases and V by 7 bases; bases with no gene match: 6. CDR3 length: 15 amino acids.